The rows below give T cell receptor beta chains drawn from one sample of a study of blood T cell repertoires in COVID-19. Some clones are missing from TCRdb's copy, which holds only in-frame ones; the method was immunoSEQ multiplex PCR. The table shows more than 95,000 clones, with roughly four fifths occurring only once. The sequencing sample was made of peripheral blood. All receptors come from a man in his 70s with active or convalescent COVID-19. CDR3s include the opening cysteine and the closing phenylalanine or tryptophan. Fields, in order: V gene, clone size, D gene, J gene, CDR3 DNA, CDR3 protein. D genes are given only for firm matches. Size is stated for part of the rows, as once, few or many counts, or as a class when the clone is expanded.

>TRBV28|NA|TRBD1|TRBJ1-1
TGTGCCAGCAGGACGGGACAGCTGAACACTGAAGCTTTCTTT
CASRTGQLNTEAFF
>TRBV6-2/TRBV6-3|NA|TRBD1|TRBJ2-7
TGTGCCAGCAGTGTAGGACAGGCCTACGAGCAGTACTTC
CASSVGQAYEQYF
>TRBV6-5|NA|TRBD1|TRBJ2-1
TGTGCCAGCAGTCCACAGGGGGCCTACAATGAGCAGTTCTTC
CASSPQGAYNEQFF
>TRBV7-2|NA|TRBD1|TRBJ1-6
TGTGCCAGCAGCTTAGCGGACAGGAGCAAGAATTCACCCCTCCACTTT
CASSLADRSKNSPLHF
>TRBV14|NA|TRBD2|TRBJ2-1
TGTGCCAGCAGCCGAGAGCGGGGGGGCAGATACAATGAGCAGTTCTTC
CASSRERGGRYNEQFF
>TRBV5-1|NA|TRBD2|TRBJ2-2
TGCGCCAGCAGCTTGGGACTAGCGGGGGCCCGAGCGGGAACCGGGGAGCTGTTTTTT
CASSLGLAGARAGTGELFF
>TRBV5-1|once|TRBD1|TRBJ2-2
TGCGCCAGCAGCCAGGGGGTCTTGGGGGCCGGGGAGCTGTTTTTT
CASSQGVLGAGELFF
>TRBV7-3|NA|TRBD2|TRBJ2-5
TGTGCCAGCAGCTTAGGGGCGGGAGGAGGGGAGACCCAGTACTTC
CASSLGAGGGETQYF
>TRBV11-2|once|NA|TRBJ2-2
TGTGCCAGCAGCTTAAGTGCGGGGACCGGGGAGCTGTTTTTT
CASSLSAGTGELFF
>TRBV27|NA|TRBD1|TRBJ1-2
TGTGCCAGCAGTTTATCGACAGGGGGAATAAACTATGGCTACACCTTC
CASSLSTGGINYGYTF
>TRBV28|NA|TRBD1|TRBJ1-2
TGTGCCAGCAGTTTGGGACAGAGTAACTATGGCTACACCTTC
CASSLGQSNYGYTF
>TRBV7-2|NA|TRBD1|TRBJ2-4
TGTGCCAGCAGTGGGACAGGGGAAAACATTCAGTACTTC
CASSGTGENIQYF
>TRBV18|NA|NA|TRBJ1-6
TGTGCCAGCTCTTGGGAGGGGAATAATTCACCCCTCCACTTT
CASSWEGNNSPLHF
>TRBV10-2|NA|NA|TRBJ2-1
TGCGCCAGTAGGCGGGACTCAAAGTACAATGAGCAGTTCTTC
CASRRDSKYNEQFF
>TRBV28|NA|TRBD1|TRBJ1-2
TGTGCCAGCAGTAAAAGACCGGGACAGGTCTTTTACACCTTC
CASSKRPGQVFYTF
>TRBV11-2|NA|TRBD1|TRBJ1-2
TGTGCCAGCAGCTTAGGGGGGACAGGGTACAATGGCTACACCTTC
CASSLGGTGYNGYTF
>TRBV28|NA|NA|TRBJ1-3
TGTGCCAGCAGGGGGCTTGGAAACACCATATATTTT
CASRGLGNTIYF
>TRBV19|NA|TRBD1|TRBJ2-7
TGTGCCAGTAGTACCCGACAGGGTAGCAACGAGCAGTACTTC
CASSTRQGSNEQYF
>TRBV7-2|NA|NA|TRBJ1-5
TGTGCCAGCAGCTTATCCCCAGGGAGCAATCAGCCCCAGCATTTT
CASSLSPGSNQPQHF
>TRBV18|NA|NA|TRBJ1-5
TGTGCCAGCTCACCGACGGGGGGCAATCAGCCCCAGCATTTT
CASSPTGGNQPQHF
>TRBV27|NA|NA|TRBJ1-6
TGTGCCAGCAGTTTAACCGGGTCTAATTCACCCCTCCACTTT
CASSLTGSNSPLHF
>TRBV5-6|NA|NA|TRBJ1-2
TGTGCCAGCAGCTTGACCCTATTCGGGGGCTACACCTTC
CASSLTLFGGYTF
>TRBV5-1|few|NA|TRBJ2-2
TGCGCCAGCAGCTTGCTAGCAGACCCGAACACCGGGGAGCTGTTTTTT
CASSLLADPNTGELFF
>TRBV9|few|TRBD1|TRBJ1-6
TGTGCCAGCAGCGTATTTACACATGACAGGGGTCCCATCCTACTCTATAATTCACCCCTCCACTTT
CASSVFTHDRGPILLYNSPLHF